The 5 T cell receptor beta chains listed next were all sequenced from one sample in a study of human T cells and chemical hapten exposure. Time point indicated: patch test 1, 2 weeks after DPC sensitization. Treatment given: therapeutic diphenylcyclopropenone sensitization with weekly scalp DPC. TCRdb recomputed calls from the RACE reads with MiXCR, one row per CDR3 protein. The sample lists fewer than 130,000 distinct CDR3 sequences; around 10% were seen once. Sequenced here: whole blood, sampled in connection with sensitization to the hapten diphenylcyclopropenone (DPC). Source of these receptors: a woman in her 40s with alopecia areata. Some clones in this sample may be carry-over from other donors' samples.

There are a few counts of this clonotype. This chain uses TRBV28 with TRBJ2-7; the match to TRBD2 covers 11 bases. CDR3 length: 14 residues. Germline CDR1 reads MDHEN; CDR2 reads SYDVKM. V was pared by 5 bases and J by 3 bases, with 3 bases of the junction left unmatched. The CDR3 here is CASSVTSGIYEQYF. The CDR3 nucleotides are TGTGCCAGCAGTGTGACTAGCGGGATCTACGAGCAGTACTTC.

This clonotype appeared many times. This chain connects TRBV6-6 to TRBJ1-5; no firm D call. CDR1 and CDR2 (germline): MNHNY, SVGAGI (reference sequence). The CDR3 length is 13 residues. V gave up 6 bases and J gave up 2 bases, with 8 bases separating them. The CDR3 is CASSAEGNQPQHF. For the CDR3, the DNA is TGTGCCAGCAGCGCGGAGGGCAATCAGCCCCAGCATTTT.

This chain connects TRBV28 to TRBJ1-2, with a tentative D call TRBD1 (6 bases). CDR3 length equals 15 residues. V lost 3 bases and J 3 bases, leaving 14 bases between the germline ends. The germline gives CDR1 MDHEN, CDR2 SYDVKM. CDR3 region: CASSFPIGQHYGYTF. CDR3 DNA: TGTGCCAGCAGTTTCCCGATCGGACAGCACTATGGCTACACCTTC.

This clonotype was seen only a few times. V gene TRBV18 combines with J gene TRBJ1-2; 9 bases match TRBD1. V dropped 3 bases and J dropped 4; count of bases not matched to a gene: 6. Germline V gives CDR1 KGHSH, CDR2 LQKENI. This CDR3 spans 15 amino acids. The DNA for the CDR3 is TGTGCCAGCTCACCCAGGGACAGGGTTGGCTATGGCTACACCTTC. Its translation is CASSPRDRVGYGYTF.

Only a few counts were recorded for this clonotype. The V call is TRBV5-5, the J call TRBJ1-2, with D uncertain. The V and J ends lost 0 bases and 6 bases respectively, with 12 bases between them. The CDR3 sequence is 14 residues long. CDR1 and CDR2 (germline): SGHKS, YYEKEE (reference sequence). CDR3 DNA: TGTGCCAGCAGCTTGGGGATATCGGTGAATGGCTACACCTTC. This codes for CASSLGISVNGYTF. The variable domain in full, with the rest retrieved from reference TRBV5-5 and TRBJ1-2, is DAGVTQSPTHLIKTRGQQVTLRCSPISGHKSVSWYQQVLGQGPQFIFQYYEKEERGRGNFPDRFSARQFPNYSSELNVNALLLGDSALYLCASSLGISVNGYTFGSGTRLTVV.